Below are 8 T cell receptor beta chains sequenced from a single sample in a study of cytomegalovirus exposure and HLA in healthy donors. The PCR ran on 60 Vbeta and 13 Jbeta primers. Sequencing was performed with immunoSEQ multiplex PCR; in TCRdb, only in-frame clones are kept and a portion is missing. Of some 170,000 clones listed, around 81% were seen once; the top ten hold roughly 2%. Specimen: PBMCs. The receptors here all came from a woman aged 25-40 years in good health and CMV-seronegative.

This chain connects TRBV19 to TRBJ2-5; 8 nucleotides line up with TRBD1. The CDR3 runs 13 residues. J gave up 6 bases and V 6 bases, and 6 bases lay outside the gene matches. Germline lookup yields CDR1 LNHDA and CDR2 SQIVND (reference sequence). The DNA of the CDR3 is TGTGCCAGTAGACCAACAGGGGGGCAGACCCAGTACTTC. Its protein is CASRPTGGQTQYF.

The gene calls are TRBV28 and TRBJ2-6; perhaps TRBD1 as D (5 bases). V shed 7 bases and J shed 1 base, with 23 bases lying between them. Germline-derived CDR1 and CDR2 are MDHEN and SYDVKM. The CDR3 totals 19 residues. The CDR3 nucleotides read TGTGCCAGCAAACCTCTCCCGGCAGGGAAGTCATCTGGGGCCAACGTCCTGACTTTC. Translating gives CASKPLPAGKSSGANVLTF.

The rearrangement uses TRBV25-1 and TRBJ1-4; D is unclear. CDR1 is MGHDK and CDR2 is SYGVNS in the germline V gene. CDR3 length: 13 amino acids. V shed 3 bases and J shed 7 bases, with 9 bases lying between them. CDR3 amino acids: CASSDRLSEKLFF. The CDR3 coding sequence is TGTGCCAGCAGTGATCGTCTGAGTGAAAAACTGTTTTTT.

The chain is built from TRBV5-1 and TRBJ2-7; 7 bases align to TRBD1. The CDR3 has 16 amino acids. V gave up 4 bases and J gave up 0 bases; unmatched junction bases: 10. CDR1 and CDR2 (germline): SGHRS, YFSETQ. CDR3 sequence (DNA): TGCGCCAGCAGCCCCCCGACGACAGGGAGCTCCTACGAGCAGTACTTC. Amino acids: CASSPPTTGSSYEQYF.

This clone was recorded only once. V usage is TRBV29-1 and J usage is TRBJ2-7; TRBD1 might be the D (5 bases). CDR1 is SQVTM, CDR2 ANQGSEA, per germline. This CDR3 is 13 amino acids long. Trimming took 6 bases from V and 0 from J, leaving 12 bases between them. CDR3 DNA: TGCAGCGTGTCTACAGGTATCTCCTACGAGCAGTACTTC. Translated: CSVSTGISYEQYF.

The V call is TRBV18, the J call TRBJ1-1, with 8 bases that match TRBD1. The CDR3 runs to 15 residues. Germline V lookup: CDR1 KGHSH, CDR2 LQKENI. J lost 4 bases, V lost 6 bases, and 10 bases had no gene match. The CDR3 bases are TGTGCCAGCTCGGCCTCAGGGGGCTCAGGCACTGAAGCTTTCTTT. This sequence encodes CASSASGGSGTEAFF.

V gene TRBV7-2 combines with J gene TRBJ2-7; D may be TRBD2 (6 bases). Germline assignment: CDR1 SGHTA and CDR2 FQGNSA. The V end was cut by 1 base, the J end by 5 bases, with 15 bases between. CDR3 length: 15 amino acids. The CDR3, as DNA: TGTGCCAGCAGCTTAGAAGGGACTGCCCCTAACGAGCAGTACTTC. This encodes CASSLEGTAPNEQYF.

The gene calls are TRBV9 and TRBJ2-2, with 9 bases fitting TRBD2. The CDR3 is 17 residues long. The germline V gene has CDR1 SGDLS and CDR2 YYNGEE. Germline trimming cut 0 bases from V and 5 bases from J; bases unmatched to any gene: 8. Written as DNA, the CDR3 is TGTGCCAGCAGCGTAGGCGGGGGGGCGGGATGGACCGGGGAGCTGTTTTTT. It is translated as CASSVGGGAGWTGELFF.